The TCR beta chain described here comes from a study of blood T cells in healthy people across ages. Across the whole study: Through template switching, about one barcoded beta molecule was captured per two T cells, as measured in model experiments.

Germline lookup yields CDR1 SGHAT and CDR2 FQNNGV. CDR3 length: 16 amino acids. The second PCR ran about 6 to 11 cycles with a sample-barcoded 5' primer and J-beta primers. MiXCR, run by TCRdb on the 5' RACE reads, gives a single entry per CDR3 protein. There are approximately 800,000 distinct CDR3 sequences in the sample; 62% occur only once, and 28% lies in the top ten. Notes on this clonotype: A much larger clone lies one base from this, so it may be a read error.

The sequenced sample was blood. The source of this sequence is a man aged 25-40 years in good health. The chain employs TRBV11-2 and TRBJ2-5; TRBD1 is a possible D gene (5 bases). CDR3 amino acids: CASSFLSGMAQETKYF. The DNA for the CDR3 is TGTGCCAGCAGCTTTCTTTCAGGGATGGCCCAAGAGACCAAGTACTTC.